This T cell receptor (beta chain) was recovered during a study of Graves' ophthalmopathy and Graves' hyperthyroidism. The CDR3 extends over 12 amino acids. Germline CDR1 reads SNHLY; CDR2 reads FYNNEI. Investigators amplified TCR beta CDR3 regions from RNA transcripts. Second-round multiplex PCR came after first-round RT-PCR with HTBI primers. TCRdb used MiXCR to reprocess the multiplex PCR reads, holding one entry per CDR3 protein. Of 300,000 to 400,000 distinct CDR3 sequences listed, under 20% are singletons. About this clonotype itself: Antigen specificity is unknown. The junction shows a germline mismatch at one end, possibly a read error.

Points from the study as a whole: Blood contained most expanded thyroid clonotypes exceeding 0.001 frequency. The 13-signature model separated ophthalmopathy from stable hyperthyroidism at 85% to 90% sensitivity and 80% to 84% specificity. At just over 70% sensitivity and 72.22% specificity, the model predicted progression of the ophthalmopathy.

The source material was peripheral blood. The sequence was collected from an adult man with Graves' ophthalmopathy. The genes are TRBV2 and TRBJ1-2; no reliable D call. Here the CDR3 DNA reads TGTGCCAGCAGTGAACAGGCCACGTCATCGGCCTTC. It specifies CASSEQATSSAF.